This is a list of T cell receptor beta chains from one sample in a study of patients and donors after allogeneic stem cell transplantation. TCRdb reanalysed the RT-PCR reads using MiXCR and keeps one entry per CDR3 protein. Of over 350,000 distinct CDR3 sequences listed, around 16% are singletons. The sequenced sample consisted of blood, either unsorted or a sorted T cell fraction (not recorded which). The origin of the receptors is a human donor who was either an allogeneic HSCT recipient or a stem cell or donor lymphocyte infusion donor (not recorded which). It is not recorded whose cells these are; they may come from a transplant donor. CDR3s include the opening cysteine and the closing phenylalanine or tryptophan. The D gene is left open where the match is weak. Only part of the rows carry a size: once, few, many, or a class if the clone is expanded.

>TRBV5-6|TRBJ2-5|few|NA
TGTGCCAGCAGCACCGAGCGAGCCCAGTACTTC
CASSTERAQYF
>TRBV7-3|TRBJ2-3|NA|NA
TGTGCCAGCAGCCCAACGGGCCCCAGGGAAACGCAGTATTTT
CASSPTGPRETQYF
>TRBV5-1|TRBJ2-1|NA|TRBD2
TGCGCCAGCAGCTTGGGGCCCCGGGACTACCAATACAATGAGCAGTTCTTC
CASSLGPRDYQYNEQFF
>TRBV12-3/TRBV12-4|TRBJ1-2|NA|NA
TGTGCCAGCAGCTTTAACTTACGGCGTGGGCAGTTCACCTTC
CASSFNLRRGQFTF
>TRBV29-1|TRBJ2-1|many|TRBD1
TGCAGCGTTGCGGACAGGGGGCGCTTCAATGAGCAGTTCTTC
CSVADRGRFNEQFF
>TRBV20-1|TRBJ1-2|few|NA
TGCAGTGCTAGGGCCAGGGGCTATGGCTACACCTTC
CSARARGYGYTF
>TRBV9|TRBJ1-6|few|NA
TGTGCCAGCAGCAGGGGACAAAACAATTCACCCCTCCACTTT
CASSRGQNNSPLHF
>TRBV5-6|TRBJ2-7|few|NA
TGTGCCAGCAGCTTGCCGACTAGAAGGTATTCCTACGAGCAGTACTTC
CASSLPTRRYSYEQYF
>TRBV5-1|TRBJ2-3|few|TRBD1
TGCGCCAGCAGCTTGGAGCCGACAGGGGTTGGAACAGATACGCAGTATTTT
CASSLEPTGVGTDTQYF
>TRBV12-3/TRBV12-4|TRBJ2-7|few|NA
TGTGCCAGCAGTTTGTCGGTTCATCTAGTCGGCTACGAGCAGTACTTC
CASSLSVHLVGYEQYF
>TRBV20-1|TRBJ2-3|few|TRBD2
TGCAGTGCGACTAGCGGGAGAGAGGGTCTACAGTATTTT
CSATSGREGLQYF
>TRBV11-1|TRBJ2-5|NA|TRBD2
TGTGCCAGCAGCGGAACCGGACTAGCGGGAGAGTCAGGGCAAGAGACCCAGTACTTC
CASSGTGLAGESGQETQYF
>TRBV4-3|TRBJ1-1|many|NA
TGCGCCAGCAGCCAGTTGACGGAAAGGAACACTGAAGCTTTCTTT
CASSQLTERNTEAFF
>TRBV27|TRBJ2-1|NA|TRBD2
TGTGCCAGCAAAAAACCGAGCGGGAGGGGTAAAAATGAGCAGTTCTTC
CASKKPSGRGKNEQFF
>TRBV29-1|TRBJ1-2|NA|NA
TGCAGCGTTGAAGATGCCCTCATAGGGTATGGCTACACCTTC
CSVEDALIGYGYTF
>TRBV11-2|TRBJ2-7|few|NA
TGTGCCAGCAGCTTAGATCGGGCGGATTTCTACGAGCAGTACTTC
CASSLDRADFYEQYF
>TRBV12-3/TRBV12-4|TRBJ2-1|few|NA
TGTGCCAGCAGTTTGCGCTTACTACCGAGCTGGGGTGAGCAGTTCTTC
CASSLRLLPSWGEQFF
>TRBV19|TRBJ2-7|NA|TRBD2
TGTGCCAGTAGTCAGGGACTAGCGGGAGGCACTACCTACGAGCAGTACTTC
CASSQGLAGGTTYEQYF
>TRBV10-3|TRBJ2-7|few|NA
TGTGCCATCAGAGCAGGCCCTTCCTACGAGCAGTACTTC
CAIRAGPSYEQYF
>TRBV29-1|TRBJ2-3|NA|TRBD2
TGCAGCGTTGAAGCCGGACTAGCGGGGACCACAGATACGCAGTATTTT
CSVEAGLAGTTDTQYF
>TRBV5-1|TRBJ2-5|NA|TRBD2
TGCGCCAGCAGCGTGACTAGCGACCAAGAGACCCAGTACTTC
CASSVTSDQETQYF
>TRBV7-6|TRBJ2-7|NA|NA
TGTGCCAGCAGCTTAAAGTCCTACGAGCAGTACTTC
CASSLKSYEQYF
>TRBV24-1|TRBJ2-1|NA|TRBD2
TGTGCCACCAGTGATTTGCCTAGCGGCTCCTACAATGAGCAGTTCTTC
CATSDLPSGSYNEQFF
>TRBV27|TRBJ1-1|few|NA
TGTGCCAGCAGTCTCGCCGTTAGAAAGGGGTACACTGAAGCTTTCTTT
CASSLAVRKGYTEAFF